A single sample gave rise to the 12 T cell receptor beta chains below, sequenced in a study of T cell repertoires in cytomegalovirus infection (dated by TCRdb to the late 2010s). This sample was sequenced with an Illumina HiSeq 1500. TCRdb redid the processing of the public reads, applying fastp at Q25 and MiXCR, and retained in-frame beta chains. Every entry covers one CDR3 protein and lists the most common genes and DNA from its rows. The sample table shows some 120,000 distinct CDR3 sequences, and more than 30% are seen once. The ten most abundant clones make up roughly 58% of the sample. Their target antigens are unknown. Taken with the paper, the label for treatment or condition translates to: in vitro stimulation with specific CMV peptide epitopes to enrich CMV-specific T cells. Sequencing used CD8+ T cells from cultured PBMCs, obtained from culture after CMV antigen stimulation. Source of these receptors: a human donor in good health (CMV status not recorded). Some clones in this sample may be carry-over from other donors' samples.

The chain couples TRBV6-2 or TRBV6-3 to TRBJ1-2; a possible D gene is TRBD1 (6 bases). V lost 5 bases to trimming and J lost 0 bases, with 10 bases between them. The CDR3 runs to 14 residues. The V gene's germline CDR1 is MNHEY and CDR2 SVGEGT. Here the CDR3 DNA reads TGTGCCAGCAGTCCGAGGACAGCTAACTATGGCTACACCTTC. Translation gives CASSPRTANYGYTF.

The chain's CDR3 is CASSQEGGRGRSNTDTQYF. Here the CDR3 DNA reads TGCGCCAGCAGCCAAGAAGGCGGGAGGGGGCGTTCAAACACAGATACGCAGTATTTT. The chain combines TRBV4-3 with TRBJ2-3, with 9 positions matching TRBD2. The ends lost 0 bases at V and 2 bases at J; junction bases unmatched: 12. The CDR3 spans 19 residues. Germline assignment: CDR1 LGHNA and CDR2 YSLEER.

The J gene is TRBJ1-1, the V gene TRBV25-1, with D unclear. Germline-derived CDR1 and CDR2 are MGHDK and SYGVNS. CDR3 length equals 15 residues. Trimming took 0 bases from V and 0 from J, leaving 8 bases between them. CDR3 amino acids: CASSEYDGLNTEAFF. CDR3 DNA: TGTGCCAGCAGTGAATATGACGGATTGAACACTGAAGCTTTCTTT.

The chain joins TRBV27 to TRBJ1-6; TRBD1 might be the D (6 bases). Trimming left V 4 bases short and J 7 bases short, with 14 bases between. Germline V gene data show CDR1 as MNHEY and CDR2 as SMNVEV (reference sequence). This CDR3 is 15 amino acids long. The CDR3 region is CASSWSGAWNSPLHF. CDR3 DNA: TGTGCCAGCAGTTGGTCGGGGGCTTGGAATTCACCCCTCCACTTT.

The V call is TRBV20-1, the J call TRBJ2-1; D gene uncertain. The germline V gene has CDR1 DFQATT and CDR2 SNEGSKA (reference sequence). Between the trimmed V and J ends, which lost 3 bases and 8 bases, there was a span of 8 bases. The CDR3 length is 11 residues. This CDR3 is CSARGEDEQFF. For the CDR3, the DNA is TGCAGTGCTAGGGGTGAGGATGAGCAGTTCTTC.

This clonotype showed up just a few times. This CDR3 is CASSPTGGVAGTWDTQYF. CDR3 coding DNA: TGTGCCAGCAGTCCGACAGGGGGGGTAGCGGGGACGTGGGATACGCAGTATTTT. The chain couples TRBV27 to TRBJ2-3; weak D call: TRBD1 (9 bases). Looked up from germline, CDR1 is MNHEY and CDR2 is SMNVEV (reference sequence). Trimming took 5 bases from V and 6 from J, leaving 27 bases between them. The CDR3 runs 18 residues.

This chain connects TRBV7-6 to TRBJ2-2; D is uncertain. Trimming cost V 5 bases and J 5 bases, with 9 bases left between them. The V gene's germline CDR1 is SGHVS and CDR2 FNYEAQ. This CDR3 comprises 13 residues. CDR3 DNA sequence: TGTGCCAGCAGCACTTTAGGGACCGGGGAGCTGTTTTTT. It yields the protein CASSTLGTGELFF.

This clonotype was seen many times. This chain links TRBV7-6 with TRBJ2-2; TRBD1 agrees at 7 bases. The germline V gene has CDR1 SGHVS and CDR2 FNYEAQ. This CDR3 comprises 13 residues. V was clipped by 4 bases and J by 4 bases; unmatched bases: 0. For the CDR3, the DNA is TGTGCCAGCAGCTACAGGGGCACCGGGGAGCTGTTTTTT. Its protein is CASSYRGTGELFF. Looking up the rest from reference TRBV7-6 and TRBJ2-2 gives the full variable domain: GAGVSQSPRYKVTKRGQDVALRCDPISGHVSLYWYRQALGQGPEFLTYFNYEAQQDKSGLPNDRFSAERPEGSISTLTIQRTEQRDSAMYRCASSYRGTGELFFGEGSRLTVL.

This clonotype was recorded a few times. Compared with germline, one end of the junction differs, possibly owing to a read error. CDR3 bases: TGTGCTAGCAGCTTCGGACGGGGGGAGACCCAGTACTTC. This gives the protein CASSFGRGETQYF. The chain has TRBV7-7 and TRBJ2-5; a weak D match, TRBD2 (6 bases). The CDR3 contains 13 residues. The V gene's germline CDR1 is SSHAT and CDR2 FNYEAQ (reference sequence).

CDR3 sequence (DNA): TGCAGTGCTAGTGGTACTAGCGGGGTCTCCTACAATGAGCAGTTCTTC. Translating gives CSASGTSGVSYNEQFF. The V and J genes are TRBV20-1 and TRBJ2-1; TRBD2 agrees at 10 bases. The CDR3 has 16 amino acids. Germline V lookup: CDR1 DFQATT, CDR2 SNEGSKA (reference sequence). The V and J ends lost 3 bases and 0 bases, in that order; junction bases with no gene match: 5.

The V and J genes are TRBV4-1 and TRBJ1-2; D is unresolved. Germline V gene data show CDR1 as MGHRA and CDR2 as YSYEKL. The V end was cut by 3 bases, the J end by 6 bases, with 17 bases between. CDR3 length equals 15 residues. The CDR3 reads CASSHRPAISDGYTF. The CDR3 coding sequence is TGCGCCAGCAGCCATCGCCCGGCCATTTCCGATGGCTACACCTTC.

V and J are TRBV11-1 and TRBJ2-1; TRBD2 matches at 14 bases. V lost 1 base and J lost 1; bases outside the gene matches: 6. CDR1 SGHAT and CDR2 FQDESV come from the germline V gene (reference sequence). The CDR3 has 19 amino acids. This CDR3 reads CASSLGGLAGVRSYNEQFF. CDR3 in DNA: TGTGCCAGCAGCTTAGGGGGACTAGCGGGGGTGCGTTCCTACAATGAGCAGTTCTTC.